These 20 T cell receptor beta chains were all obtained from the same sample, sequenced in a study of T cells in Graves' hyperthyroidism and ophthalmopathy. The investigators amplified TCR beta CDR3 regions from RNA transcripts. First-round RT-PCR of the TCR CDR3 relied on the HTBI primer set. TCRdb re-called the multiplex PCR reads with MiXCR, one entry per CDR3 protein. Of more than 550,000 distinct CDR3 sequences listed, 15% to 20% are singletons. Sample: blood. These receptors all come from a man aged 45-65 years with Graves' hyperthyroidism.

This chain links TRBV6-2 or TRBV6-3 with TRBJ1-4; weak D call: TRBD1 (5 bases). The V gene's germline CDR1 is MNHEY and CDR2 SVGEGT. Trimming took 0 bases from V and 8 from J, leaving 13 bases between them. The CDR3 contains 15 residues. CDR3 protein: CASSYSRGSYEKLFF. The CDR3 region has the DNA TGTGCCAGCAGTTACTCACGGGGGTCGTACGAAAAACTGTTTTTT.

In its sample, this clonotype was seen many times. This sequence joins TRBV10-3 and TRBJ1-1; D is unclear. V was trimmed by 2 bases and J by 4 bases, leaving 11 bases between them. The V gene's germline CDR1 is ENHRY and CDR2 SYGVKD. CDR3 length equals 14 residues. In DNA form, the CDR3 reads TGTGCCATCAGTGAGGGGTTGAGAGGCACTGAAGCTTTCTTT. Encoded protein: CAISEGLRGTEAFF.

Note on this clonotype: This sequence may be a read error, since a much larger clone differs from it by one base. The rearrangement links TRBV11-1 to TRBJ2-7, with D possibly TRBD2 on 5 matching bases. Trimming removed 4 bases from V and 7 bases from J, with 23 bases in between. The CDR3 covers 16 residues. The germline V gene has CDR1 SGHAT and CDR2 FQDESV (reference sequence). Here the CDR3 reads CASSSDPPTFWREQYF. Written as DNA, the CDR3 is TGTGCCAGCAGCTCCGACCCACCCACCTTTTGGAGGGAGCAGTACTTC.

CDR3: CATSGNSGQGAYEQYF. Written as DNA, the CDR3 is TGTGCCACCAGTGGCAACTCGGGACAGGGGGCCTACGAGCAGTACTTC. The rearrangement joins TRBV24-1 to TRBJ2-7, with 11 bases identical to TRBD1. The CDR3 is 16 residues long. Looked up from germline, CDR1 is KGHDR and CDR2 is SFDVKD. V was clipped by 5 bases and J by 2 bases; unmatched bases: 7.

This clonotype was counted many times. This chain links TRBV7-9 with TRBJ2-1, with D possibly matching TRBD1 (5 bases). This CDR3 region has 15 residues. The V end was cut by 5 bases, the J end by 5 bases, with 16 bases between. Germline CDR1 is SEHNR and CDR2 is FQNEAQ (reference sequence). The CDR3 DNA is TGTGCCAGCAGCGCCCCAGGGAATCCAAACAATGAGCAGTTCTTC. Protein: CASSAPGNPNNEQFF.

This clonotype came up many times. This CDR3 is CASTGQGVHNEQFF. As DNA, the CDR3 is TGTGCCAGCACGGGACAGGGGGTTCACAATGAGCAGTTCTTC. The chain uses TRBV27 and TRBJ2-1; 11 positions agree with TRBD1. The V segment lost 7 bases and the J segment 5 bases; nucleotides outside the gene matches: 4. Germline values: CDR1 MNHEY, CDR2 SMNVEV (reference sequence). This CDR3 is 14 amino acids long.

This sequence joins TRBV20-1 and TRBJ2-1; a weak D match, TRBD2 (5 bases). The ends were cut back, 4 bases at V and 0 bases at J, with 19 bases in the middle. CDR3 length: 17 residues. CDR1 is DFQATT, CDR2 SNEGSKA, per germline (reference sequence). For the CDR3, the DNA is TGCAGTGCTAATGTCGGGATGGCGCGAAGCTCCTACAATGAGCAGTTCTTC. Translation: CSANVGMARSSYNEQFF.

In this sample, this clonotype turned up many times. The chain links TRBV12-3 or TRBV12-4 to TRBJ2-1; the match to TRBD2 covers 11 bases. This CDR3 has 15 residues. With V trimmed by 9 bases and J by 2 bases, 6 bases remained unmatched. CDR3 amino acids: CASLAGGSPYNEQFF. CDR3 in DNA: TGTGCCAGTCTAGCGGGAGGAAGTCCCTACAATGAGCAGTTCTTC.

There are many counts of this clonotype. The chain combines TRBV6-1 with TRBJ1-2; D gene uncertain. Per the germline V gene, CDR1 is MNHNS and CDR2 is SASEGT. This CDR3 has 13 residues. The ends were cut back, 6 bases at V and 6 bases at J, with 14 bases in the middle. In DNA form, the CDR3 reads TGTGCCAGCAGAATCCGGGAAGACCATGGCTACACCTTC. Translated: CASRIREDHGYTF.

This clonotype was counted between two and nine times. The V and J genes are TRBV28 and TRBJ1-5; weak D call: TRBD1 (5 bases). CDR3 length equals 12 residues. Looked up from germline, CDR1 is MDHEN and CDR2 is SYDVKM. The V end was cut by 11 bases, the J end by 0 bases, with 8 bases between. The CDR3 protein is CAVRASNQPQHF. In DNA, the CDR3 is TGTGCCGTCAGGGCTAGCAATCAGCCCCAGCATTTT.

This clonotype was picked up many times. CDR3 region: CAWSGASGNTIYF. CDR3 sequence (DNA): TGTGCCTGGAGTGGGGCCTCTGGAAACACCATATATTTT. V gene TRBV30 combines with J gene TRBJ1-3; D is ambiguous. CDR1 is GTSNPN and CDR2 is SVGIG in the germline V gene (reference sequence). The CDR3 runs 13 residues. Trimming removed 1 base from V and 0 bases from J, with 4 bases in between.

There are a few counts of this clonotype. The chain employs TRBV19 and TRBJ1-1, with D uncertain. This CDR3 comprises 15 residues. V lost 5 bases, J lost 4 bases, and 17 bases lay in between. Germline CDR1 is LNHDA and CDR2 is SQIVND (reference sequence). This chain's CDR3 is CASSPLWRTGTEAFF. In nucleotides, the CDR3 is TGTGCCAGTAGTCCGCTGTGGCGGACTGGCACTGAAGCTTTCTTT.

The table lists this clonotype with many counts. The rearrangement links TRBV29-1 to TRBJ2-5; 12 nucleotides align to TRBD2. The CDR3 covers 19 residues. Germline loops: CDR1 SQVTM, CDR2 ANQGSEA. Unmatched junction bases numbered 12, after V lost 0 bases and J lost 1 base. The CDR3 DNA sequence: TGCAGCGTTGAAGATACGGGACTAGCGGGTCTCTGGGGCCAAGAGACCCAGTACTTC. It encodes CSVEDTGLAGLWGQETQYF.

This clonotype was seen at least ten times. The V gene is TRBV20-1, the J gene TRBJ1-2, with 8 nucleotides matching TRBD1. Germline V gene sequence: CDR1 DFQATT, CDR2 SNEGSKA (reference sequence). The CDR3 is made up of 14 amino acids. V was pared by 4 bases and J by 3 bases, with 7 bases of the junction left unmatched. CDR3 nucleotide sequence: TGCAGTGCTATTAGGACAGGGAAACACTATGGCTACACCTTC. Its translation is CSAIRTGKHYGYTF.

This clonotype was counted only a few times. V usage is TRBV6-1 and J usage is TRBJ1-3; no definite D call. This CDR3 comprises 14 residues. The ends were cut back, 5 bases at V and 4 bases at J, with 12 bases in the middle. Germline values: CDR1 MNHNS, CDR2 SASEGT. In nucleotides, the CDR3 is TGTGCCAGCAGTCCTGGGAGACGGGGAAACACCATATATTTT. It encodes CASSPGRRGNTIYF.

A remark on this clonotype: This is likely a read error, given that the CDR3 carries no conserved phenylalanine or tryptophan at its end. The rearrangement links TRBV19 to TRBJ2-7; 9 bases line up with TRBD2. Germline CDR1 LNHDA, CDR2 SQIVND (reference sequence). This CDR3 has 13 residues. The V segment lost 4 bases and the J segment 3 bases; nucleotides outside the gene matches: 1. CDR3 in DNA: TGTGCCAGTAGTAGTAGCGGGAGCTACGAGCAGTACTCC. Translated: CASSSSGSYEQYS.

The chain uses TRBV7-2 and TRBJ2-1, with D possibly being TRBD1 (5 bases). Germline values: CDR1 SGHTA, CDR2 FQGNSA. The CDR3 runs to 15 residues. V was pared by 3 bases and J by 0 bases, with 9 bases between. For the CDR3, the DNA is TGTGCCAGCAGCTTCCGACAGAGCTCCTACAATGAGCAGTTCTTC. It encodes CASSFRQSSYNEQFF.

This clonotype showed up just a few times. The junction shows a germline mismatch at one end, possibly a read error. The CDR3 DNA is TGTGCCAACAGTCGCCGGCCCATAAATGAGCAGTTCTTC. Its protein is CANSRRPINEQFF. The rearrangement joins TRBV28 to TRBJ2-1; D is unresolved. The V gene's germline CDR1 is MDHEN and CDR2 SYDVKM. The CDR3 length is 13 residues.

The table lists this clonotype with a few counts. The chain employs TRBV10-3 and TRBJ2-1, with D perhaps given as TRBD1 or TRBD2 (6 bases each). The CDR3 covers 13 residues. The V end lost 7 bases, the J end lost 7 bases, and 14 bases lay between the germline ends. CDR1 and CDR2 (germline): ENHRY, SYGVKD. CDR3 in amino acids: CAINSGAGNEQFF. The CDR3 DNA is TGTGCCATCAATTCGGGGGCAGGGAATGAGCAGTTCTTC.

This clonotype was recorded at least ten times. The chain employs TRBV9 and TRBJ1-5; 10 positions agree with TRBD1. Germline CDR1 and CDR2: SGDLS and YYNGEE. The CDR3 loop spans 15 amino acids. Trimming at V came to 0 bases and at J to 8 bases, leaving 5 bases not matched to a gene. This chain's CDR3 is CASSVEGTGDEPQHF. The CDR3, as DNA: TGTGCCAGCAGCGTAGAAGGGACAGGGGACGAGCCCCAGCATTTT.